This TCR beta chain was recovered during a study of CD8+ T cells in alopecia areata. Looking at the study overall: Treated patients swallowed 5 to 10 mg of oral tofacitinib twice daily.

Points from the study as a whole: Among the cells sequenced in scalp samples are also the resident alphabeta T cells of normal skin. Elevated clonality characterized lesional scalp relative to normal scalp, particularly in alopecia totalis/universalis.

Treatment in this sample: oral pan-JAK inhibitor, 5-10 mg twice daily. Extraction of RNA preceded its reverse transcription into cDNA, which served as the sequencing template. Profiled with immunoSEQ multiplex PCR; TCRdb holds only in-frame clones, not every one. The data hold around 120,000 clones, with about three fifths observed a single time. Per the germline V gene, CDR1 is SGHVS and CDR2 is FQNEAQ. The CDR3 covers 14 residues. Trimming left V 1 base short and J 1 base short, with 7 bases between. This clone has a handful of counts. Its antigen remains unknown. The specimen comprised CD8+ T cells sorted from blood, sampled at week 4, from a patient treated with tofacitinib. The chain has TRBV7-8 and TRBJ2-5; D call uncertain. The TCR originated in a human donor with alopecia areata. CDR3 nucleotides: TGTGCCAGCAGCTTAGTGGGCACCCAAGAGACCCAGTACTTC. Its protein product is CASSLVGTQETQYF.